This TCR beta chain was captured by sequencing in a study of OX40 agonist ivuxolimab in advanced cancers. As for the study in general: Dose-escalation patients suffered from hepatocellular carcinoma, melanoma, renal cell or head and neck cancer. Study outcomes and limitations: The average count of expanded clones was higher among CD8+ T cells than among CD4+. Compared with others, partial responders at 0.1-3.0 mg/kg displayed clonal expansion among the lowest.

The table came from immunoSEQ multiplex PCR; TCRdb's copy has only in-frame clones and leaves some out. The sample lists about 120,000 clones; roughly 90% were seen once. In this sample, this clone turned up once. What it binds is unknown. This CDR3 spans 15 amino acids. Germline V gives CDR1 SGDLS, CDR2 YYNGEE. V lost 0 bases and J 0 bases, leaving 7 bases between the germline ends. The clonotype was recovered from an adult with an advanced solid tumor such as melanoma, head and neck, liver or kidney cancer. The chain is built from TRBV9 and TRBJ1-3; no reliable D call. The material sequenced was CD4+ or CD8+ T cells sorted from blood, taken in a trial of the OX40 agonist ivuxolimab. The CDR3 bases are TGTGCCAGCAGCGTAGGACCTCCCTCTGGAAACACCATATATTTT. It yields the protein CASSVGPPSGNTIYF. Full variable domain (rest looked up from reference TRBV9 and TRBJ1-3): DSGVTQTPKHLITATGQRVTLRCSPRSGDLSVYWYQQSLDQGLQFLIQYYNGEERAKGNILERFSAQQFPDLHSELNLSSLELGDSALYFCASSVGPPSGNTIYFGEGSWLTVV.